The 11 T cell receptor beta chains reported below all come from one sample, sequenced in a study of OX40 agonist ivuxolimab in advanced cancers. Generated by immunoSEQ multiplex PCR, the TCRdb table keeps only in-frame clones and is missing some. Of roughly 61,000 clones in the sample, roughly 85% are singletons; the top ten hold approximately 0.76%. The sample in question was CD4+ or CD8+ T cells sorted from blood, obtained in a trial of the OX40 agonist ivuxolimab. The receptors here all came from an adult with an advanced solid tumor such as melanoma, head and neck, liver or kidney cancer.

The CDR3 loop is CASSYRAGAADTQYF. DNA of the CDR3: TGTGCCAGCAGTTACCGAGCGGGAGCGGCAGATACGCAGTATTTT. The V and J genes are TRBV6-5 and TRBJ2-3, with 8 bases identical to TRBD2. Germline lookup yields CDR1 MNHEY and CDR2 SVGAGI. Unmatched junction bases numbered 5, after V lost 2 bases and J lost 4 bases. The CDR3 totals 15 residues.

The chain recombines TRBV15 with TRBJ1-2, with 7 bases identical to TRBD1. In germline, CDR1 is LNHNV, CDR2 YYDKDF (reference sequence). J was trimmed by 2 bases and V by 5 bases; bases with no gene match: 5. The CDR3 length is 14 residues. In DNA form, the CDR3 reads TGTGCCACCAGCCCCAGGGGGGCCAACTATGGCTACACCTTC. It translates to CATSPRGANYGYTF.

The CDR3 DNA follows: TGTGCCAGCAGCGAGGGGACTGCGGGGAATGAGCAGTTCTTC. Translated: CASSEGTAGNEQFF. The chain uses TRBV7-3 and TRBJ2-1, with D perhaps matching TRBD2 (6 bases). The CDR3 has 14 amino acids. V dropped 5 bases and J dropped 7 bases, with 15 bases sitting between them. Germline CDR1 and CDR2: SGHTA and FQGTGA.

The CDR3 DNA follows: TGTGCCAGCAGCGCGGGGACAGGTCAAGCGCAGTACTTC. Encoded protein: CASSAGTGQAQYF. V usage is TRBV14 and J usage is TRBJ2-7, with 8 positions matching TRBD1. Trimming at V came to 5 bases and at J to 9 bases, leaving 9 bases not matched to a gene. Germline CDR1 reads SGHDN; CDR2 reads FVKESK. There are 13 residues in the CDR3.

DNA for the CDR3: TGCGCCAGCAGCTCGGGGACTATCGAGGAGACCCAGTACTTC. Its protein product is CASSSGTIEETQYF. The chain recombines TRBV5-1 with TRBJ2-5; TRBD2 matches 7 bases. The length of the CDR3 is 14 residues. The V gene end was trimmed by 3 bases and the J gene end by 5 bases; junction bases not matched to a gene: 7. The germline CDR1 and CDR2 sequences are SGHRS and YFSETQ.

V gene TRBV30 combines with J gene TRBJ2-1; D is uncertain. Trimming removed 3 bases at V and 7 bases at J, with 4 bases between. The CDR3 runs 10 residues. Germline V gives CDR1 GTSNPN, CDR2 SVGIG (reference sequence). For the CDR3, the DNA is TGTGCCTGGAGGGATAATGAGCAGTTCTTC. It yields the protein CAWRDNEQFF.

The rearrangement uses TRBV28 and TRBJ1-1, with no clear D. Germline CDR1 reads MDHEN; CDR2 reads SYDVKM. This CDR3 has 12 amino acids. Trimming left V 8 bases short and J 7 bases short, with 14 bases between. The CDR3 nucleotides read TGTGCCAGCGGCCTCAGACGAGATGAAGCTTTCTTT. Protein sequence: CASGLRRDEAFF.

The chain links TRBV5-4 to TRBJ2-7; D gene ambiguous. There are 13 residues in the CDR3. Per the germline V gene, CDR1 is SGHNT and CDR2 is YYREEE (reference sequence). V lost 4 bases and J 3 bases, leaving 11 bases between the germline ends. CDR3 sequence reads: CASSLDGYYEQYF. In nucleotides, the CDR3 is TGTGCCAGCAGCCTGGACGGGTACTACGAGCAGTACTTC.

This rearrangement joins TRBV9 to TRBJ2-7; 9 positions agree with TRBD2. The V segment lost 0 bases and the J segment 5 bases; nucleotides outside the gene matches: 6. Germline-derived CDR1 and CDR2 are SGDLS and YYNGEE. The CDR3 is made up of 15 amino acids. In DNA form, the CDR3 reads TGTGCCAGCAGCGTAGCGTATAGCGGGAGTAACGAGCAGTACTTC. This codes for CASSVAYSGSNEQYF.

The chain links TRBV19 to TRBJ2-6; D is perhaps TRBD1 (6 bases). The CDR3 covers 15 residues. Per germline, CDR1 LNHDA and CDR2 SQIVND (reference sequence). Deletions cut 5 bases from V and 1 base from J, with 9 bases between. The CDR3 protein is CASSGRGSGANVLTF. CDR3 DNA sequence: TGTGCCAGTAGTGGCAGGGGATCTGGGGCCAACGTCCTGACTTTC.

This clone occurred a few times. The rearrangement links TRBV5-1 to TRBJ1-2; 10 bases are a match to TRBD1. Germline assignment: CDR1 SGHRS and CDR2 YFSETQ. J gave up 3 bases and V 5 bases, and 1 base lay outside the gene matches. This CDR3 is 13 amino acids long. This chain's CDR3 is CASRGTGDYGYTF. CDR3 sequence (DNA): TGCGCCAGCAGAGGGACAGGGGACTATGGCTACACCTTC. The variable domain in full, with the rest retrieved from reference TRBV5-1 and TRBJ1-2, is KAGVTQTPRYLIKTRGQQVTLSCSPISGHRSVSWYQQTPGQGLQFLFEYFSETQRNKGNFPGRFSGRQFSNSRSEMNVSTLELGDSALYLCASRGTGDYGYTFGSGTRLTVV.